This is a list of T cell receptor beta chains from one sample in a study of naive and memory T cell subsets. TCRdb itself ran the 5' RACE reads through MiXCR, one entry per CDR3 protein. The sample has roughly 60,000 distinct CDR3 sequences, 7.2% seen once; the top ten hold more than 9.5%. Every receptor here comes from a male donor in good health. Both conserved end residues are part of each CDR3. The order of the fields is D gene, V gene, J gene, clone size, CDR3 DNA, CDR3 protein. A D gene is named only where the DNA matches it firmly. Rows give clone size only sometimes, using once, few, many, or a class for an expanded clone.

D: NA; V: TRBV5-1; J: TRBJ2-5; size: NA; DNA: TGCGCCAGCAGCTTGGCCTCAGGGAAGACCCAGTACTTC; CDR3: CASSLASGKTQYF
D: NA; V: TRBV6-6; J: TRBJ1-6; size: many; DNA: TGTGCCAGCAGTTCCAGGGACGGAGATTCACCCCTCCACTTT; CDR3: CASSSRDGDSPLHF
D: NA; V: TRBV20-1; J: TRBJ2-3; size: few; DNA: TGCAGTGCTATTGAGGGGAGGGGGACAGATACGCAGTATTTT; CDR3: CSAIEGRGTDTQYF
D: TRBD1; V: TRBV7-9; J: TRBJ1-5; size: many; DNA: TGTGCCAGCAGCCAGGGGGAAGAGCTTTATAGCAATCAGCCCCAGCATTTT; CDR3: CASSQGEELYSNQPQHF
D: TRBD2; V: TRBV29-1; J: TRBJ2-1; size: many; DNA: TGCAGCGTCGACGGACTAGCGGGATACAATGAGCAGTTCTTC; CDR3: CSVDGLAGYNEQFF
D: NA; V: TRBV5-4; J: TRBJ2-5; size: few; DNA: TGTGCCAGCAGCTTGTCGATGGGGGACCTGTACCAAGAGACCCAGTACTTC; CDR3: CASSLSMGDLYQETQYF
D: TRBD2; V: TRBV10-3; J: TRBJ2-7; size: NA; DNA: TGTGCCATCAGTGCGGGCGGGGGGCACAACTACGAGCAGTACTTC; CDR3: CAISAGGGHNYEQYF
D: NA; V: TRBV14; J: TRBJ2-7; size: few; DNA: TGTGCCAGCAGCCAAGCCGGCGAGGGGGGCAGGGACGAGCAGTACTTC; CDR3: CASSQAGEGGRDEQYF
D: NA; V: TRBV7-2; J: TRBJ2-7; size: few; DNA: TGTGCCAGCAGCTTACTGCAGGGCTACGAGCAGTACTTC; CDR3: CASSLLQGYEQYF
D: TRBD2; V: TRBV20-1; J: TRBJ2-7; size: NA; DNA: TGCAGTGCTCGGGGGGGTGATTCGATCTACGAGCAGTACTTC; CDR3: CSARGGDSIYEQYF
D: NA; V: TRBV12-3/TRBV12-4; J: TRBJ1-2; size: many; DNA: TGTGCCAGCAGTCATATACGTCGGGCTAACTATGGCTACACCTTC; CDR3: CASSHIRRANYGYTF
D: NA; V: TRBV10-3; J: TRBJ2-2; size: NA; DNA: TGTGCCATCAGTGACCCCGCCCAGGGATGGACCGGGGAGCTGTTTTTT; CDR3: CAISDPAQGWTGELFF
D: NA; V: TRBV11-2; J: TRBJ2-5; size: many; DNA: TGTGCCAGCAGCCCGACTAGGGGACAAGAGACCCAGTACTTC; CDR3: CASSPTRGQETQYF
D: NA; V: TRBV6-5; J: TRBJ2-7; size: few; DNA: TGTGCCAGCAGGTCCCCGTGGTCCGAGCAGTACTTC; CDR3: CASRSPWSEQYF
D: TRBD2; V: TRBV2; J: TRBJ2-2; size: NA; DNA: TGTGCCAGCAGGGGGACTAGCGGGGGGGCCCGAACCGGGGAGCTGTTTTTT; CDR3: CASRGTSGGARTGELFF
D: NA; V: TRBV7-6; J: TRBJ1-5; size: NA; DNA: TGTGCCAGCAGCTTAGGGGCGGGGCGGAATCAGCCCCAGCATTTT; CDR3: CASSLGAGRNQPQHF
D: TRBD2; V: TRBV6-6; J: TRBJ2-5; size: many; DNA: TGTGCCAGCAGCAGTCCGGGACTAGCGCTGGAGACCCAGTACTTC; CDR3: CASSSPGLALETQYF
D: TRBD1; V: TRBV20-1; J: TRBJ1-2; size: many; DNA: TGCAGTGCTAGAGATCAGACAGGGGGCATCTACTATGGCTACACCTTC; CDR3: CSARDQTGGIYYGYTF
D: TRBD2; V: TRBV10-1; J: TRBJ2-1; size: many; DNA: TGCGCCAGCAGCAAGTCTAGCGGGGGGCTCTACAATGAGCAGTTCTTC; CDR3: CASSKSSGGLYNEQFF
D: TRBD1; V: TRBV12-3/TRBV12-4; J: TRBJ1-1; size: NA; DNA: TGTGCCAGCCGAGGACAGGGGAGGGGCACTGAAGCTTTCTTT; CDR3: CASRGQGRGTEAFF
D: NA; V: TRBV6-5; J: TRBJ1-5; size: many; DNA: TGTGCCAGCAGCCTCCAGGGCAATCAGCCCCAGCATTTT; CDR3: CASSLQGNQPQHF
D: NA; V: TRBV13; J: TRBJ1-1; size: many; DNA: TGTGCCAGCAGCCCACCGGGAGGGATGGACACTGAAGCTTTCTTT; CDR3: CASSPPGGMDTEAFF
D: NA; V: TRBV6-6; J: TRBJ1-2; size: few; DNA: TGTGCCAGCAGTTACGGAACTAACTATGGCTACACCTTC; CDR3: CASSYGTNYGYTF
D: NA; V: TRBV29-1; J: TRBJ2-7; size: NA; DNA: TGCAGCGTCTCAGGGGGGGAAGCCGAGCAGTACTTC; CDR3: CSVSGGEAEQYF
D: NA; V: TRBV5-1; J: TRBJ1-1; size: NA; DNA: TGCGCCAGCAGCGTGGAAATTTATCCGAACACTGAAGCTTTCTTT; CDR3: CASSVEIYPNTEAFF
D: TRBD2; V: TRBV12-5; J: TRBJ2-3; size: many; DNA: TGTGCTAGTGGTTTGGGACTAGCGGGGAGCACAGATACGCAGTATTTT; CDR3: CASGLGLAGSTDTQYF
D: NA; V: TRBV19; J: TRBJ2-1; size: many; DNA: TGTGCCAGTAGTATGGCGGGCCCCTCCTACAATGAGCAGTTCTTC; CDR3: CASSMAGPSYNEQFF
D: NA; V: TRBV11-2; J: TRBJ1-1; size: NA; DNA: TGTGCCAGCAGCTTACTCGCAGGAGCTTCTGAAGCTTTCTTT; CDR3: CASSLLAGASEAFF
D: TRBD1; V: TRBV19; J: TRBJ1-5; size: few; DNA: TGTGCCAGTACCCGGGACAGGGGAGGAGGGCAGCCCCAGCATTTT; CDR3: CASTRDRGGGQPQHF
D: TRBD1; V: TRBV3-1; J: TRBJ1-1; size: NA; DNA: TGTGCCAGCAGCCTCGGGACAGATTATGAAGCTTTCTTT; CDR3: CASSLGTDYEAFF
D: TRBD1; V: TRBV11-1; J: TRBJ2-1; size: NA; DNA: TGTGCCAGCAGCTTAGTGGGGACAGAGAATTACAATGAGCAGTTCTTC; CDR3: CASSLVGTENYNEQFF
D: TRBD2; V: TRBV20-1; J: TRBJ2-3; size: NA; DNA: TGCAGTGCTAGTGCGACTAGCGGGGAGACAGATACGCAGTATTTT; CDR3: CSASATSGETDTQYF
D: NA; V: TRBV18; J: TRBJ2-7; size: many; DNA: TGTGCCAGCTCACCCCAGACAGCCTACGAGCAGTACTTC; CDR3: CASSPQTAYEQYF
D: NA; V: TRBV7-9; J: TRBJ1-6; size: few; DNA: TGTGCCAGCAGCTTAGTCGGTAATTCACCCCTCCACTTT; CDR3: CASSLVGNSPLHF
D: NA; V: TRBV13; J: TRBJ2-7; size: many; DNA: TGTGCCAGCAGCTTAGCCGGGATCGGTCACGAGCAGTACTTC; CDR3: CASSLAGIGHEQYF
D: TRBD1; V: TRBV4-1; J: TRBJ1-2; size: many; DNA: TGCGCCAGCAGCCCCTGGGCAGGGGGAGAGCCCCTTTATGGCTACACCTTC; CDR3: CASSPWAGGEPLYGYTF
D: TRBD1; V: TRBV6-1; J: TRBJ2-4; size: many; DNA: TGTGCCAGCACCGGGACAGGGTGGCCCAAAAACATTCAGTACTTC; CDR3: CASTGTGWPKNIQYF
D: NA; V: TRBV14; J: TRBJ2-6; size: many; DNA: TGTGCCAGCAGCCAAGTTTACGGCATGGCCGGGGCCAACGTCCTGACTTTC; CDR3: CASSQVYGMAGANVLTF
D: TRBD1; V: TRBV11-2; J: TRBJ1-6; size: few; DNA: TGTGCCAGCAGCCGTTTACCTAAGGCGCGGGACAGGGAGGAAAATTCACCCCTCCACTTT; CDR3: CASSRLPKARDREENSPLHF
D: TRBD2; V: TRBV18; J: TRBJ2-7; size: NA; DNA: TGTGCCAGCTCACCGATGGGGGGGGGCTACGAGCAGTACTTC; CDR3: CASSPMGGGYEQYF
D: TRBD1; V: TRBV9; J: TRBJ2-2; size: NA; DNA: TGTGCCAGCGCAGGGGGAAGGATCACCGGGGAGCTGTTTTTT; CDR3: CASAGGRITGELFF
D: NA; V: TRBV29-1; J: TRBJ2-7; size: many; DNA: TGCAGCGTTGAAGATCCAGGGGTCACCTACGAGCAGTACTTC; CDR3: CSVEDPGVTYEQYF
D: NA; V: TRBV4-1; J: TRBJ2-2; size: many; DNA: TGCGCCAGCAGCCCCCTCGACAGGTCCACCGGGGAGCTGTTTTTT; CDR3: CASSPLDRSTGELFF
D: TRBD2; V: TRBV12-3/TRBV12-4; J: TRBJ2-7; size: many; DNA: TGTGCCCTCTTCGGCGGGGGGAACTACGAGCAGTACTTC; CDR3: CALFGGGNYEQYF
D: NA; V: TRBV18; J: TRBJ1-1; size: few; DNA: TGTGCCAGCTCTCCTATGTCGCTGGAGGACACTGAAGCTTTCTTT; CDR3: CASSPMSLEDTEAFF
D: TRBD1; V: TRBV3-1; J: TRBJ2-7; size: few; DNA: TGTGCCAGCAGCCCCCCCGGGACAGGGGCCAACGAGCAGTACTTC; CDR3: CASSPPGTGANEQYF
D: TRBD1; V: TRBV10-3; J: TRBJ2-7; size: few; DNA: TGTGCCATCAGTGAGGAGGGACAGGGCTCCTACGAGCAGTACTTC; CDR3: CAISEEGQGSYEQYF
D: NA; V: TRBV30; J: TRBJ1-4; size: many; DNA: TGTGCCTGGAGTAGGATTCGCGAAAAACTGTTTTTT; CDR3: CAWSRIREKLFF
D: TRBD1; V: TRBV4-1; J: TRBJ2-3; size: few; DNA: TGCGCCAGCAGCCTTCCCGGACAGGGGTTTTCAGATACGCAGTATTTT; CDR3: CASSLPGQGFSDTQYF
D: TRBD1; V: TRBV6-2/TRBV6-3; J: TRBJ1-5; size: few; DNA: TGTGCCAGCAGTTACGGGATCAACCGACAGGGTATCAATCAGCCCCAGCATTTT; CDR3: CASSYGINRQGINQPQHF
D: NA; V: TRBV2; J: TRBJ1-4; size: NA; DNA: TGTGCCAGCAGTGCGGGATCAAATGAAAAACTGTTTTTT; CDR3: CASSAGSNEKLFF
D: TRBD1; V: TRBV12-3/TRBV12-4; J: TRBJ2-7; size: few; DNA: TGTGCCAGCAGGAACGCGGGGACAGGGGTCTACGAGCAGTACTTC; CDR3: CASRNAGTGVYEQYF